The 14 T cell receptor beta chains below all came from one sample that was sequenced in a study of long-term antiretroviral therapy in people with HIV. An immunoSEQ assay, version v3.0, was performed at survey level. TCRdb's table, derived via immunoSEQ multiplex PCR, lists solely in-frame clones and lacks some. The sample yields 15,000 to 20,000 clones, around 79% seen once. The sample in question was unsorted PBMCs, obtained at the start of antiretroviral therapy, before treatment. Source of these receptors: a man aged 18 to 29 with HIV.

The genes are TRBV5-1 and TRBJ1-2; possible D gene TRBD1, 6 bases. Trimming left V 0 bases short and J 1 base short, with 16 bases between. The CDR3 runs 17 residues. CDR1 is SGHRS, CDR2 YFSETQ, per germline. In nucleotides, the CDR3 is TGCGCCAGCAGCTTGGACGCCAGGGGACCCTATAACTATGGCTACACCTTC. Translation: CASSLDARGPYNYGYTF.

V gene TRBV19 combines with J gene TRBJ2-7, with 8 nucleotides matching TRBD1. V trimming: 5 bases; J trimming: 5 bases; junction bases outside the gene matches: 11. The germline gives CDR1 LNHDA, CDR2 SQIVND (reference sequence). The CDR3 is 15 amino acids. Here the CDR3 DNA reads TGTGCCAGTAGTCCCACCATTACAGGGGGAAACGAGCAGTACTTC. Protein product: CASSPTITGGNEQYF.

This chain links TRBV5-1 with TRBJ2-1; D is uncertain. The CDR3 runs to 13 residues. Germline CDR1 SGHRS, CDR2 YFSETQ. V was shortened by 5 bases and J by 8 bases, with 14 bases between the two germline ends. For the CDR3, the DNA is TGCGCCAGCAGTCCCCCTGGATGGCATGAGCAGTTCTTC. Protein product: CASSPPGWHEQFF.

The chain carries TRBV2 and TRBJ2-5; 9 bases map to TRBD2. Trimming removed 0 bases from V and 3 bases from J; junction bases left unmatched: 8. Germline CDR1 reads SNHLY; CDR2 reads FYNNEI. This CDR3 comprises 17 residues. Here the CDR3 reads CASSEAFSGSPKETQYF. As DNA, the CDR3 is TGTGCCAGCAGTGAAGCGTTTAGCGGGAGCCCTAAAGAGACCCAGTACTTC.

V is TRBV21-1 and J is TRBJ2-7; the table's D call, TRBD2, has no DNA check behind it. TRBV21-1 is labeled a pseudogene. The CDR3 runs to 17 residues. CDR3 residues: CASSKIRSGSFSYEQYF. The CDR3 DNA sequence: TGTGCCAGCAGCAAAATTCGCAGCGGGAGTTTTTCCTACGAGCAGTACTTC.

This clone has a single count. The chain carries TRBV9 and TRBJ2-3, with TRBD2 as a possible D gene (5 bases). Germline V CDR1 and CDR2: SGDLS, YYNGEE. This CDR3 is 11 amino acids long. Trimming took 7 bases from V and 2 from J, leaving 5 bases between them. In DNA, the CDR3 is TGTGCCAGCGGACTCACAGATACGCAGTATTTT. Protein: CASGLTDTQYF.

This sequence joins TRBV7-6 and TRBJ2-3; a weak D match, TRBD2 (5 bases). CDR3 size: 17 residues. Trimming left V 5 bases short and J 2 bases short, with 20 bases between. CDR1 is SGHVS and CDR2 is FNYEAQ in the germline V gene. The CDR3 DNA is TGTGCCAGCAGCGCCTCCGCGGGTCAAGATCCCACAGATACGCAGTATTTT. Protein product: CASSASAGQDPTDTQYF.

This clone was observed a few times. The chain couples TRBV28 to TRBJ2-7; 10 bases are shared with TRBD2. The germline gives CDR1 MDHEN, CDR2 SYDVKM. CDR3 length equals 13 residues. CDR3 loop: CIKSGRESYEQYF. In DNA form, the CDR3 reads TGTATTAAAAGCGGGAGGGAGTCCTACGAGCAGTACTTC.

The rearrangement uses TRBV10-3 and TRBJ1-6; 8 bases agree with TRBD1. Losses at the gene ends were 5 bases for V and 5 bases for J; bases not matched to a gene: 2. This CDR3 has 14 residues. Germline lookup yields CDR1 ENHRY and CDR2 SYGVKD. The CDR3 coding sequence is TGTGCCATCAGTACGGACAGGGATAATTCACCCCTCCACTTT. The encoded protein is CAISTDRDNSPLHF.

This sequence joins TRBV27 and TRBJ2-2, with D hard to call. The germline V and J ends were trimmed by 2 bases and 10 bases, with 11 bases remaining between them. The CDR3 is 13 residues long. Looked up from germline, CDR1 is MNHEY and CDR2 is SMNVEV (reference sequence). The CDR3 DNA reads TGTGCCAGCAGTTTACAGGTGGCATCGGAGCTGTTTTTT. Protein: CASSLQVASELFF.

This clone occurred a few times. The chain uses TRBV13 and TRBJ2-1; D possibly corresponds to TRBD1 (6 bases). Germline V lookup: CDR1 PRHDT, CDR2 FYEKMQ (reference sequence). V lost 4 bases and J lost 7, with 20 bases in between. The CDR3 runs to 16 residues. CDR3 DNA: TGTGCCAGCAGCTCCCCTTTCGGACAGCGGCGAAATGAGCAGTTCTTC. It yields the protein CASSSPFGQRRNEQFF.

This chain's CDR3 is CASSLEGTIDTQYF. CDR3 bases: TGCGCCAGCAGCTTGGAGGGGACGATAGATACGCAGTATTTT. The chain carries TRBV5-1 and TRBJ2-3; D assignment may be TRBD1 or TRBD2 (5 bases each). CDR3 length: 14 residues. The V and J ends lost 0 bases and 5 bases respectively, with 10 bases between them. Germline CDR1 is SGHRS and CDR2 is YFSETQ.

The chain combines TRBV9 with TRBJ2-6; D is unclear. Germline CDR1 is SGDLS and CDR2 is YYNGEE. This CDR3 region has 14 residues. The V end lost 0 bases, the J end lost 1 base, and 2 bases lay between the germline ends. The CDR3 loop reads CASSVASGANVLTF. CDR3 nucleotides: TGTGCCAGCAGCGTAGCTTCTGGGGCCAACGTCCTGACTTTC.

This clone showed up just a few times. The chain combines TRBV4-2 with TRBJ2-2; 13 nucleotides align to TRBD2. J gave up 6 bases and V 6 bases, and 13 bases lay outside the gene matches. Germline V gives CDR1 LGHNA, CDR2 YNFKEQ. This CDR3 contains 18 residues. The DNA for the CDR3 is TGTGCCAGCAGTCCGTCCGGGACTAGCGGGATCTTGGCCGGGGAGCTGTTTTTT. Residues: CASSPSGTSGILAGELFF.